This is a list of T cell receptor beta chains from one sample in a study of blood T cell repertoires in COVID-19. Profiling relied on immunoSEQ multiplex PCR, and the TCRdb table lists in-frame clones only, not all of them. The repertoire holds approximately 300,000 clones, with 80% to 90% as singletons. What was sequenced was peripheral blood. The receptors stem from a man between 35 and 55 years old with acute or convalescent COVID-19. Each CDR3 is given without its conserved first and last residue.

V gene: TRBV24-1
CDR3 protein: ATSDYMRASYNEQF

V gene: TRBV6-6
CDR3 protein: ASSWAGIYEQY

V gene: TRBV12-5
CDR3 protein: ASALAHTEAF

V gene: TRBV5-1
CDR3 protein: ASSLDSRLAMDTQY

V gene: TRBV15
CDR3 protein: ATSRTGQSWAQPQH

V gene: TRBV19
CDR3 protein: ATTGGQGFSEKLF

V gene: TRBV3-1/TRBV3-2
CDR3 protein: ASSPRYASSSGPIYEQY

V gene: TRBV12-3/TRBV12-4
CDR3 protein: ASSPLSGDKT

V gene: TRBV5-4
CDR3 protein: ASSPRQVDTQY

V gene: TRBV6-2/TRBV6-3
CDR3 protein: ASSRQGAWGTEAF

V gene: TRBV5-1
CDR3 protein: ASSFGTGTTYEQY

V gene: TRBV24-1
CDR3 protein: ATSDLTGYGYT

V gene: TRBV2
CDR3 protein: ASSESGQGALEQY